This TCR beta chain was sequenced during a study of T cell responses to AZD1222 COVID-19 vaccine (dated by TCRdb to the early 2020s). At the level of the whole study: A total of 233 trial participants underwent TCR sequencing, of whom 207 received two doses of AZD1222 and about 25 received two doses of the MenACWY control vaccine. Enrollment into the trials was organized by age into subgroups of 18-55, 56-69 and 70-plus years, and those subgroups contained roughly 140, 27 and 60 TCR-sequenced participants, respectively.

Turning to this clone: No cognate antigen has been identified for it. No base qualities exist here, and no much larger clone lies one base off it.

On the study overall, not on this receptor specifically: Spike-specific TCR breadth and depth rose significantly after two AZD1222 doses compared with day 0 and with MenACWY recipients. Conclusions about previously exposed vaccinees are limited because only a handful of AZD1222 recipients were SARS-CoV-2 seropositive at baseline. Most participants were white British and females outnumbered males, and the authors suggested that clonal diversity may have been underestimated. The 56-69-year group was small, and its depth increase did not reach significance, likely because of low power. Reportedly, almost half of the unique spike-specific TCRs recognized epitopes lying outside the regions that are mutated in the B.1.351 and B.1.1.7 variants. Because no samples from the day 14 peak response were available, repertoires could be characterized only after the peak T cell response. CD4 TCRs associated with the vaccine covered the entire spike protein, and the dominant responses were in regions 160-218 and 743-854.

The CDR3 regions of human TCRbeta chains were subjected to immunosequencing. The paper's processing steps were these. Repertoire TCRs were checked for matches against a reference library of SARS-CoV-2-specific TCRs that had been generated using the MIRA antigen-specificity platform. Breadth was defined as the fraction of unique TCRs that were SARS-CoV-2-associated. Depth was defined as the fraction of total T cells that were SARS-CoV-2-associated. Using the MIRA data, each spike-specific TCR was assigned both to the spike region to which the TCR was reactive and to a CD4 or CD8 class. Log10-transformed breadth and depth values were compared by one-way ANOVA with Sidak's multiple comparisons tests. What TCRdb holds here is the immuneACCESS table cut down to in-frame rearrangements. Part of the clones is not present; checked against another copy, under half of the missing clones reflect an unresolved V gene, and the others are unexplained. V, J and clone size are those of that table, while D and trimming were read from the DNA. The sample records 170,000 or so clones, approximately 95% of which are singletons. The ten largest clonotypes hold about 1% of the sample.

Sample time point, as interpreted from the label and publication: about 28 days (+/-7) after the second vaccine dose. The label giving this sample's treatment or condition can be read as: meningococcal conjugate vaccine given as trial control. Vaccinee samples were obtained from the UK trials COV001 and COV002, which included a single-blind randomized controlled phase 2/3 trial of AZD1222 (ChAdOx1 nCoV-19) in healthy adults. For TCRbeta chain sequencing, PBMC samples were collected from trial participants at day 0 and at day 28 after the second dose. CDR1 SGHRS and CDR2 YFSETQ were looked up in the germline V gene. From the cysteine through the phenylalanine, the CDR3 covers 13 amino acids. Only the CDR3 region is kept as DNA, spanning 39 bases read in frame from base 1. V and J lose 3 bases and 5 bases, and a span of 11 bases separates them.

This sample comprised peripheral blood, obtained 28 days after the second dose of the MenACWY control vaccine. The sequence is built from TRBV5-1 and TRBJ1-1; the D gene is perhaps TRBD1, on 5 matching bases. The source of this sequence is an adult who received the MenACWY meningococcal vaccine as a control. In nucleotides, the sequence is TGCGCCAGCAGCTACCCCGGGGGGACTGAAGCTTTCTTT. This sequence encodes CASSYPGGTEAFF.